The subject of this entry is one TCR beta chain. Its antigen remains unknown. The CDR3 covers 13 residues. CDR1 is SNHLY and CDR2 is FYNNEI in the germline V gene. V was clipped by 4 bases and J by 4 bases, with 10 bases between them. Though probably carrying unrecorded immune exposures, donors were nominally healthy at sampling. The PCR made use of 60 Vbeta and 13 Jbeta primers. Data came from immunoSEQ multiplex PCR; TCRdb stores just in-frame clones and leaves some out. Of approximately 150,000 clones detected, 75% to 80% appear once; the ten largest clones hold approximately 6%. This record belongs to a study of cytomegalovirus exposure and HLA in healthy donors. Findings and caveats of the study: Diagnosis of cytomegalovirus status made by the classifier reportedly showed high specificity and sensitivity. Investigators reported 150 to 200 TCR beta chains as tied to cytomegalovirus. Judged likely to be a sequencing artifact was a cluster of highly shared sequence variants.

The sample consisted of PBMCs. The sequence was obtained from a man in his forties or fifties in good health and CMV-seropositive. The V call is TRBV2, the J call TRBJ1-2; a weak D match, TRBD1 (5 bases). The CDR3 loop is CASSGTTGYGYTF. CDR3 DNA: TGTGCCAGCAGTGGGACAACTGGCTATGGCTACACCTTC.